This TCR beta chain comes out of a study of blood T cell repertoires in COVID-19. At the level of the study: The cDNA or gDNA used as material had been derived from T cells, B-cell-depleted T cells, or PBMCs.

V was shortened by 1 base and J by 3 bases, with 13 bases between the two germline ends. CDR3 length equals 15 residues. Germline V lookup: CDR1 MNHNS, CDR2 SASEGT. Per the authors' pipeline: It was from reference gene primer amplification that nucleated cell counts were estimated. Measured with immunoSEQ multiplex PCR; TCRdb has only the in-frame clones, and not every one. V and J calls and clone size follow that table, whereas D and trimming were derived from the DNA. Of tens of thousands of clones in the sample, more than 85% were seen once. The specimen sequenced was peripheral blood. This clonotype was sampled from a male donor with active COVID-19. V and J are TRBV6-1 and TRBJ2-7; D is possibly TRBD1 (5 bases). The CDR3 sequence is CASSEGGRKRYEQYF. CDR3 DNA: TGTGCCAGCAGTGAAGGGGGCCGTAAACGCTACGAGCAGTACTTC.